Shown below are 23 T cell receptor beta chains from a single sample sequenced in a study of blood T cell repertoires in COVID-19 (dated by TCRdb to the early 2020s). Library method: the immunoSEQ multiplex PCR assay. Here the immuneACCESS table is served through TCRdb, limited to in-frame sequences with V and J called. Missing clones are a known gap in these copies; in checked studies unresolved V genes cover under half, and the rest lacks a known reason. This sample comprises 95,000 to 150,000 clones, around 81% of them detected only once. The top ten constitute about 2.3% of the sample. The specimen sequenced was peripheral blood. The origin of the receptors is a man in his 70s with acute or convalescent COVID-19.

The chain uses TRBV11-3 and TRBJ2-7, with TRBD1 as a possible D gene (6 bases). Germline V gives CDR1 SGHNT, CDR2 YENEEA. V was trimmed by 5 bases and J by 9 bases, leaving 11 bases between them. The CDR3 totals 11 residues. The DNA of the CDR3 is TGTGCCAGCAGCGCACAGGGTCCGCAGTACTTC. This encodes CASSAQGPQYF.

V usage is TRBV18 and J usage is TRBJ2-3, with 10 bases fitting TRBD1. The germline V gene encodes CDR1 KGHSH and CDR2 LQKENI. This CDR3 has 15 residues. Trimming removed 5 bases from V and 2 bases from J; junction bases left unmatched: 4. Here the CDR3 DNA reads TGTGCCAGCTCAGCGACAGGGGGCGTCACAGATACGCAGTATTTT. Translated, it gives CASSATGGVTDTQYF.

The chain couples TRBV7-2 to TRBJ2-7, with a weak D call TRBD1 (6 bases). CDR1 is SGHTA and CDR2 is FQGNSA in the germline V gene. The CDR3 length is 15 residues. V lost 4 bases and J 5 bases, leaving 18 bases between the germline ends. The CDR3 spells CASSYSGTSTDEQYF. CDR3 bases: TGTGCCAGCAGCTATTCCGGGACATCGACGGACGAGCAGTACTTC.

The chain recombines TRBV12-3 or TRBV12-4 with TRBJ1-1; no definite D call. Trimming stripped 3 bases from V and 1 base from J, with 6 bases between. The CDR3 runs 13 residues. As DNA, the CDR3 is TGTGCCAGCAGTTTTGCGCAGAACACTGAAGCTTTCTTT. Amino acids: CASSFAQNTEAFF.

The CDR3 region is CAISYQASGNTIYF. The CDR3 coding sequence is TGTGCCATCAGCTATCAGGCCTCTGGAAACACCATATATTTT. This chain connects TRBV10-3 to TRBJ1-3, with D unclear. V shed 6 bases and J shed 0 bases, with 9 bases lying between them. This CDR3 spans 14 amino acids. The germline CDR1 and CDR2 sequences are ENHRY and SYGVKD.

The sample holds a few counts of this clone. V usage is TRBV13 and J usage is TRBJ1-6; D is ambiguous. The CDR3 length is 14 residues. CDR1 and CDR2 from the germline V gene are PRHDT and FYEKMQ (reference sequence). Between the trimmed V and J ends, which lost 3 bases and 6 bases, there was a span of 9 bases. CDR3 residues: CASSFEAGNSPLHF. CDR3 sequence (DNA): TGTGCCAGCAGCTTTGAGGCGGGTAATTCACCCCTCCACTTT.

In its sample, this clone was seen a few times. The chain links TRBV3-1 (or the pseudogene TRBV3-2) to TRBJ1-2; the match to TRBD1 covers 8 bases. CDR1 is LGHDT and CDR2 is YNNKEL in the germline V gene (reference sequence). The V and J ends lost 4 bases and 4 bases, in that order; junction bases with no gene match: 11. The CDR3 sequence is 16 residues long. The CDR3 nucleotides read TGTGCCAGCAGCCCCACCCCTTTCGACAGGGGCTATGGCTACACCTTC. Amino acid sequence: CASSPTPFDRGYGYTF.

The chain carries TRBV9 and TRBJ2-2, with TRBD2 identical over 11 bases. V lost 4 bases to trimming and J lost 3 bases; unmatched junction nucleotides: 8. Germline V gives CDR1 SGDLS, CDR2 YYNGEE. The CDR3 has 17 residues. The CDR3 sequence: CASSYRLAGSYTGELFF. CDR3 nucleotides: TGTGCCAGCAGCTACAGACTAGCGGGGAGCTACACCGGGGAGCTGTTTTTT.

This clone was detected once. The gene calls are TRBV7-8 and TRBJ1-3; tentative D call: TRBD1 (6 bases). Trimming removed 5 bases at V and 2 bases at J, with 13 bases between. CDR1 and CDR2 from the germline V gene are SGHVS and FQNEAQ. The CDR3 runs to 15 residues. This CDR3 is CASSRYEGAGNTIYF. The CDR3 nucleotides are TGTGCCAGCAGCCGATATGAGGGGGCTGGAAACACCATATATTTT.

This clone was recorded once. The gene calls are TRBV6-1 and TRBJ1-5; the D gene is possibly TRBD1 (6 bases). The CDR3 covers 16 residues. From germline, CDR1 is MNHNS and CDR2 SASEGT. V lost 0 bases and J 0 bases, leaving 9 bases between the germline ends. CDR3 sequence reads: CASSEAGAYSNQPQHF. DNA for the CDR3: TGTGCCAGCAGTGAAGCGGGGGCTTATAGCAATCAGCCCCAGCATTTT.

DNA for the CDR3: TGTGCCTGGGATAGACTAGCAGCGATCCAAGAGACCCAGTACTTC. It codes for CAWDRLAAIQETQYF. The chain combines TRBV30 with TRBJ2-5, with 7 positions matching TRBD2. Per germline, CDR1 GTSNPN and CDR2 SVGIG (reference sequence). This CDR3 has 15 residues. Trimming cost V 5 bases and J 1 base; bases outside gene matches: 10. Looking up the rest from reference TRBV30 and TRBJ2-5 gives the full variable domain: SQTIHQWPATLVQPVGSPLSLECTVEGTSNPNLYWYRQAAGRGLQLLFYSVGIGQISSEVPQNLSASRPQDRQFILSSKKLLLSDSGFYLCAWDRLAAIQETQYFGPGTRLLVL.

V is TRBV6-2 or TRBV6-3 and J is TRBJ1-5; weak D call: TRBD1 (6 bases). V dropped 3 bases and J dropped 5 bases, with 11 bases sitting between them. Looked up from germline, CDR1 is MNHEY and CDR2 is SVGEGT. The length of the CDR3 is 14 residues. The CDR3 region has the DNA TGTGCCAGCAGTTATCCAGGGGCAGATCAGCCCCAGCATTTT. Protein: CASSYPGADQPQHF.

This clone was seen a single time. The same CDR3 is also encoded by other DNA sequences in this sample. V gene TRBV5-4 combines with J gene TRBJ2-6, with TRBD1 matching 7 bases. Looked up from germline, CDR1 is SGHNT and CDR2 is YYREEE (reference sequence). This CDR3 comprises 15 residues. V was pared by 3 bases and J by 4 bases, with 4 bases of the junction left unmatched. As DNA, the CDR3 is TGTGCCAGCAGCTCCACAGGGGCCGGGGCCAACGTCCTGACTTTC. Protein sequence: CASSSTGAGANVLTF. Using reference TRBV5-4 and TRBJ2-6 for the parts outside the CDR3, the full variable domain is ETGVTQSPTHLIKTRGQQVTLRCSSQSGHNTVSWYQQALGQGPQFIFQYYREEENGRGNFPPRFSGLQFPNYSSELNVNALELDDSALYLCASSSTGAGANVLTFGAGSRLTVL.

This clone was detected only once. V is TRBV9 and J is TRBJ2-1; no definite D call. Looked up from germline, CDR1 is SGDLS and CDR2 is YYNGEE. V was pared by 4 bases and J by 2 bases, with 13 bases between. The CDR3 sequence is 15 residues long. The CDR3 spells CASSLGAPAYNEQFF. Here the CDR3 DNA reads TGTGCCAGCAGCCTCGGTGCCCCCGCCTACAATGAGCAGTTCTTC.

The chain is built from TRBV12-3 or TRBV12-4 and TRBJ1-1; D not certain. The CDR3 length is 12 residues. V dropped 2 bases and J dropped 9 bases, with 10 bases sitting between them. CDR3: CASSLINSQAFF. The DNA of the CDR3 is TGTGCCAGCAGTTTAATCAACTCCCAAGCTTTCTTT.

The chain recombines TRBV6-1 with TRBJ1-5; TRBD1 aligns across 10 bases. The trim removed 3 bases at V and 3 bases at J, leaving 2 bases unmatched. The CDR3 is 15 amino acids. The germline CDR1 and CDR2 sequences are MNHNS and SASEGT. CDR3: CASSETGGYNQPQHF. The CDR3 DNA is TGTGCCAGCAGTGAGACAGGGGGCTACAATCAGCCCCAGCATTTT.

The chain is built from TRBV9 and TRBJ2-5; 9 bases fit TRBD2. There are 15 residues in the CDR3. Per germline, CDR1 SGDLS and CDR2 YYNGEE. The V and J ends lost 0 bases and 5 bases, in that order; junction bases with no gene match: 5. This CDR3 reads CASSVASGGIETQYF. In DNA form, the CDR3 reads TGTGCCAGCAGCGTAGCCAGCGGGGGGATCGAGACCCAGTACTTC.

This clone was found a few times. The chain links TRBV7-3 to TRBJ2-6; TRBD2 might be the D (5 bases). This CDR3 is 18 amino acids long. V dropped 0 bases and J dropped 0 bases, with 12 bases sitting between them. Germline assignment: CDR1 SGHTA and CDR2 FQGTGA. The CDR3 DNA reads TGTGCCAGCAGCTTAACGCTCCCTGGGAGCTCTGGGGCCAACGTCCTGACTTTC. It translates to CASSLTLPGSSGANVLTF.

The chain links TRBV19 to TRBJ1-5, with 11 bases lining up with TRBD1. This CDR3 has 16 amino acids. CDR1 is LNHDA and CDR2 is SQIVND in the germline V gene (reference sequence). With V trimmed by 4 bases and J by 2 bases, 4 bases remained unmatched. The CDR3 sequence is CASSKRTGGGNQPQHF. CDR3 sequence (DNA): TGTGCCAGTAGTAAACGGACAGGGGGCGGCAATCAGCCCCAGCATTTT.

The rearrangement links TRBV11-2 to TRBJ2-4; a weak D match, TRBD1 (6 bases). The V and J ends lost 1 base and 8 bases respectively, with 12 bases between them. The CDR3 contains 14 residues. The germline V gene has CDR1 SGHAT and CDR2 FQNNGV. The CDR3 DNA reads TGTGCCAGCAGCTTAGTCCGCAGGGGCCACATTCAGTACTTC. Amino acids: CASSLVRRGHIQYF.

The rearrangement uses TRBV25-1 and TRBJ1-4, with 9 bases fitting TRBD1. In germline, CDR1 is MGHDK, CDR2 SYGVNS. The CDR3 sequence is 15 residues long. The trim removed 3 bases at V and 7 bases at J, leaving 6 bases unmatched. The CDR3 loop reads CASSDPGQGSEKLFF. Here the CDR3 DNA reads TGTGCCAGCAGTGACCCGGGACAGGGAAGTGAAAAACTGTTTTTT.

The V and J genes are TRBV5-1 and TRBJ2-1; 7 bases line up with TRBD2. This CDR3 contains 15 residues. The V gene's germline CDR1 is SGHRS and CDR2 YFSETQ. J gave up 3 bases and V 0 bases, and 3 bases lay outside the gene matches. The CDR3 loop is CASSLDRGVYNEQFF. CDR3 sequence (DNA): TGCGCCAGCAGCTTGGACCGGGGGGTCTACAATGAGCAGTTCTTC.

Written as DNA, the CDR3 is TGTGCCAGCAGTAGAGCGGAGACCCAGTACTTC. It translates to CASSRAETQYF. The gene calls are TRBV2 and TRBJ2-5; D gene unclear. Germline loops: CDR1 SNHLY, CDR2 FYNNEI. Trimming left V 5 bases short and J 5 bases short, with 6 bases between. This CDR3 is 11 amino acids long.